These 5 T cell receptor beta chains were all obtained from the same sample, sequenced in a study of lymphopenia after photon versus proton radiotherapy. Generated by immunoSEQ multiplex PCR, the TCRdb table keeps only in-frame clones and is missing some. Found here are about 7,300 clones, roughly nine tenths of them singletons; the top ten hold roughly a sixth. The source material was peripheral blood, sampled from a patient treated with photon-based radiotherapy. All receptors come from a man in his 60s with cholangiocarcinoma.

V is TRBV5-5 and J is TRBJ2-7; TRBD2 agrees at 8 bases. Germline loops: CDR1 SGHKS, CDR2 YYEKEE (reference sequence). This CDR3 has 16 amino acids. V lost 4 bases, J lost 6 bases, and 15 bases stayed unmatched. CDR3 bases: TGTGCCAGCAGCAACCGGGTTGTCGGGAGGGCCTCCGAGCAGTACTTC. Translated: CASSNRVVGRASEQYF. Full variable domain (missing parts from reference TRBV5-5 and TRBJ2-7): DAGVTQSPTHLIKTRGQQVTLRCSPISGHKSVSWYQQVLGQGPQFIFQYYEKEERGRGNFPDRFSARQFPNYSSELNVNALLLGDSALYLCASSNRVVGRASEQYFGPGTRLTVT.

The chain joins TRBV18 to TRBJ2-5; 7 bases are shared with TRBD1. The J segment lost 3 bases and the V segment lost 3 bases, leaving 4 bases of the junction unmatched. The CDR3 loop spans 14 amino acids. Germline CDR1 reads KGHSH; CDR2 reads LQKENI. CDR3 DNA: TGTGCCAGCTCACCCAGGGACAGAGAAGAGACCCAGTACTTC. Translation: CASSPRDREETQYF. Together with reference TRBV18 and TRBJ2-5, the CDR3 gives the full variable domain: NAGVMQNPRHLVRRRGQEARLRCSPMKGHSHVYWYRQLPEEGLKFMVYLQKENIIDESGMPKERFSAEFPKEGPSILRIQQVVRGDSAAYFCASSPRDREETQYFGPGTRLLVL.

The chain carries TRBV7-8 and TRBJ2-1, with 8 bases fitting TRBD1. With 3 bases clipped from V and 4 bases from J, the junction kept 8 bases outside the gene matches. Germline V gene lookup returns CDR1 SGHVS and CDR2 FQNEAQ. This CDR3 contains 16 residues. The CDR3 DNA reads as TGTGCCAGCAGCTTGGAAGGACAGGGCCTTTACAATGAGCAGTTCTTC. Translation: CASSLEGQGLYNEQFF.

The CDR3 spells CASSFQGAANYGYTF. CDR3 DNA: TGTGCCAGCAGCTTTCAGGGCGCCGCCAACTATGGCTACACCTTC. V usage is TRBV7-3 and J usage is TRBJ1-2; the D gene is possibly TRBD1 (5 bases). CDR3 size: 15 residues. The V end was cut by 3 bases, the J end by 2 bases, with 13 bases between. Germline lookup yields CDR1 SGHTA and CDR2 FQGTGA. Looking up the rest from reference TRBV7-3 and TRBJ1-2 gives the full variable domain: GAGVSQTPSNKVTEKGKYVELRCDPISGHTALYWYRQSLGQGPEFLIYFQGTGAADDSGLPNDRFFAVRPEGSVSTLKIQRTERGDSAVYLCASSFQGAANYGYTFGSGTRLTVV.

The V and J genes are TRBV7-6 and TRBJ1-5; D may be TRBD1 (5 bases). Trimming removed 0 bases at V and 1 base at J, with 10 bases between. The CDR3 is 16 residues long. CDR1 and CDR2 from the germline V gene are SGHVS and FNYEAQ. The CDR3 protein is CASSLAGGGSNQPQHF. The CDR3 nucleotides read TGTGCCAGCAGCTTAGCCGGGGGAGGGAGCAATCAGCCCCAGCATTTT.